The 14 T cell receptor beta chains below all came from one sample that was sequenced in a study of neurological immune-mediated disorders. TCRdb itself ran the 5' RACE reads through MiXCR, one entry per CDR3 protein. This table holds 50,000 to 75,000 distinct CDR3 sequences, 12% found once. Sequenced input: PBMCs. The receptors were gathered from a woman aged 55 to 70 with HTLV-1-associated myelopathy (HAM/TSP).

Relative to its sample, this clonotype is medium-sized. The V gene is TRBV28, the J gene TRBJ1-5, with D possibly being TRBD1 (5 bases). V was pared by 3 bases and J by 4 bases, with 16 bases between. This CDR3 has 16 residues. Germline V gene lookup returns CDR1 MDHEN and CDR2 SYDVKM. The DNA for the CDR3 is TGTGCCAGCAGTTTTGCCACAGGAGCCCCTAATCAGCCCCAGCATTTT. It translates to CASSFATGAPNQPQHF.

The V and J genes are TRBV2 and TRBJ1-1; 8 bases map to TRBD1. This CDR3 has 15 residues. Looked up from germline, CDR1 is SNHLY and CDR2 is FYNNEI. Trimming cost V 4 bases and J 6 bases; bases outside gene matches: 10. The CDR3 DNA reads as TGTGCCAGCAGTGCTCGACAGGGGCTGGGGTCTGAAGCTTTCTTT. Residues: CASSARQGLGSEAFF.

As to this clonotype: This sequence may be a read error, since a much larger clone differs from it by one base. The V call is TRBV3-1, the J call TRBJ1-1, with TRBD1 identical over 8 bases. V shed 2 bases and J 4 bases; nucleotides not matched to a gene: 12. The CDR3 spans 17 residues. Germline V gene data show CDR1 as LGHDT and CDR2 as YNNKEL (reference sequence). The DNA of the CDR3 is TGTGCCAGCAGCCAAAGGACAGGGAGGTTAGGAAGCACTGAAGCTTTCTTT. The encoded protein is CASSQRTGRLGSTEAFF.

This clonotype was seen many times. This chain uses TRBV20-1 with TRBJ2-1; 10 bases fit TRBD2. Germline V lookup: CDR1 DFQATT, CDR2 SNEGSKA (reference sequence). The CDR3 spans 18 residues. Germline trimming cut 1 base from V and 0 bases from J; bases unmatched to any gene: 9. CDR3 bases: TGCAGTGCTAGAGGTAGTGGACTAGCGGTGAGCTCCTACAATGAGCAGTTCTTC. The encoded protein is CSARGSGLAVSSYNEQFF.

This clonotype has a count of ten or more. CDR3 residues: CASSSTGFGNTIYF. In DNA form, the CDR3 reads TGTGCCAGCAGCTCGACAGGTTTCGGAAACACCATATATTTT. J is TRBJ1-3 and V is TRBV7-8; the D gene is possibly TRBD1 (6 bases). Germline loops: CDR1 SGHVS, CDR2 FQNEAQ. V was trimmed by 4 bases and J by 4 bases, leaving 11 bases between them. The CDR3 consists of 14 residues.

This clonotype has a count of ten or more. The rearrangement joins TRBV15 to TRBJ2-1, with D tentatively TRBD1 (5 bases). V was trimmed by 1 base and J by 7 bases, leaving 14 bases between them. Germline CDR1 is LNHNV and CDR2 is YYDKDF (reference sequence). The CDR3 is made up of 15 amino acids. CDR3 in amino acids: CATSRVGPGPNEQFF. CDR3 nucleotide sequence: TGTGCCACCAGCAGAGTGGGCCCAGGGCCGAATGAGCAGTTCTTC. Drawing the rest from reference TRBV15 and TRBJ2-1, the complete variable domain is DAMVIQNPRYQVTQFGKPVTLSCSQTLNHNVMYWYQQKSSQAPKLLFHYYDKDFNNEADTPDNFQSRRPNTSFCFLDIRSPGLGDTAMYLCATSRVGPGPNEQFFGPGTRLTVL.

By sample share, this clonotype is medium-sized. CDR3 sequence reads: CASSPLRGTYNEQFF. The CDR3 DNA reads TGCGCCAGCAGCCCCCTGCGGGGAACCTACAATGAGCAGTTCTTC. The V gene is TRBV5-1, the J gene TRBJ2-1; weak D call: TRBD2 (6 bases). The V end lost 4 bases, the J end lost 2 bases, and 13 bases lay between the germline ends. The CDR3 extends over 15 amino acids. Germline V gene lookup returns CDR1 SGHRS and CDR2 YFSETQ.

This clonotype showed up many times. The chain joins TRBV6-5 to TRBJ1-2, with D tentatively TRBD1 (6 bases). CDR1 and CDR2 from the germline V gene are MNHEY and SVGAGI. The CDR3 runs 14 residues. V was cut by 0 bases and J by 8 bases, with 13 bases left in between. As DNA, the CDR3 is TGTGCCAGCAGTTACTCGACGGGGGGCGACGGCTACACCTTC. It is translated as CASSYSTGGDGYTF.

The chain carries TRBV5-1 and TRBJ2-1, with D hard to call. Trimming took off 0 bases at V and 0 bases at J, with 7 bases between the two ends. The CDR3 has 15 residues. Germline CDR1 reads SGHRS; CDR2 reads YFSETQ. CDR3: CASSLGPSSYNEQFF. The CDR3 DNA sequence: TGCGCCAGCAGCTTGGGACCGAGCTCCTACAATGAGCAGTTCTTC.

The chain employs TRBV11-2 and TRBJ1-3; no clear D gene. CDR3 length: 15 amino acids. V was clipped by 5 bases and J by 0 bases, with 11 bases between them. The germline V gene has CDR1 SGHAT and CDR2 FQNNGV. CDR3 DNA sequence: TGTGCCAGCAGCCTCGGACTGAACTCTGGAAACACCATATATTTT. As protein: CASSLGLNSGNTIYF.

This clonotype was counted many times. The chain links TRBV11-2 to TRBJ2-5, with TRBD1 matching 11 bases. The germline gives CDR1 SGHAT, CDR2 FQNNGV. V lost 5 bases, J lost 4 bases, and 9 bases stayed unmatched. The CDR3 covers 16 residues. CDR3 residues: CASSVGTGGDRETQYF. CDR3 in DNA: TGTGCCAGCAGCGTAGGGACAGGGGGTGATCGAGAGACCCAGTACTTC.

This clonotype showed up many times. The genes are TRBV29-1 and TRBJ2-7; 9 bases match TRBD1. The CDR3 spans 16 residues. Germline values: CDR1 SQVTM, CDR2 ANQGSEA. J was trimmed by 0 bases and V by 4 bases; bases with no gene match: 10. CDR3: CSVGGQGTSSSYEQYF. The DNA of the CDR3 is TGCAGCGTTGGGGGACAGGGAACTAGCAGCTCCTACGAGCAGTACTTC.

The genes are TRBV5-1 and TRBJ2-3; a weak D match, TRBD1 (5 bases). Trimming pared 2 bases from V and 3 bases from J, leaving 13 bases between. Germline CDR1 is SGHRS and CDR2 is YFSETQ. The CDR3 has 15 amino acids. CDR3 nucleotides: TGCGCCAGCAGCTTCAGGGCCCGCGTGACAGATACGCAGTATTTT. This encodes CASSFRARVTDTQYF.

This clonotype showed up many times. The V gene is TRBV5-1, the J gene TRBJ2-3, with 9 bases fitting TRBD2. Per germline, CDR1 SGHRS and CDR2 YFSETQ. CDR3 length equals 15 residues. V dropped 0 bases and J dropped 3; count of bases not matched to a gene: 2. The CDR3 DNA follows: TGCGCCAGCAGCTTGGCTAGCGGGGTGACAGATACGCAGTATTTT. Translation: CASSLASGVTDTQYF. Supplemented by reference TRBV5-1 and TRBJ2-3, the full variable domain reads KAGVTQTPRYLIKTRGQQVTLSCSPISGHRSVSWYQQTPGQGLQFLFEYFSETQRNKGNFPGRFSGRQFSNSRSEMNVSTLELGDSALYLCASSLASGVTDTQYFGPGTRLTVL.